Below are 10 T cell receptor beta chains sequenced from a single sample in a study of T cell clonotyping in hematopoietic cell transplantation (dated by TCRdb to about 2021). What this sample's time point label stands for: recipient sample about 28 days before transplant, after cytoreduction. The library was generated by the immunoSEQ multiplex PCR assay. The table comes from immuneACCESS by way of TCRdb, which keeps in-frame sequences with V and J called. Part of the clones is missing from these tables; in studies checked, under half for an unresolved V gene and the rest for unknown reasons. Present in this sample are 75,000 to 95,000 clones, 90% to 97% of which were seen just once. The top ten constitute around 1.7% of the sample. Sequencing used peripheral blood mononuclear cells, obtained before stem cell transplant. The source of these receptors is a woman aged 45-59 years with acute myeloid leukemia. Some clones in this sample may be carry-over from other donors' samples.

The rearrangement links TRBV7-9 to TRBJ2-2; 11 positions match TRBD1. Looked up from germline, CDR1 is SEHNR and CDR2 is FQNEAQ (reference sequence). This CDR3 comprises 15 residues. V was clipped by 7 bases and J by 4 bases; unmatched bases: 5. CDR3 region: CASMDRGRLTGELFF. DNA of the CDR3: TGTGCCAGCATGGACAGGGGGCGCCTCACCGGGGAGCTGTTTTTT.

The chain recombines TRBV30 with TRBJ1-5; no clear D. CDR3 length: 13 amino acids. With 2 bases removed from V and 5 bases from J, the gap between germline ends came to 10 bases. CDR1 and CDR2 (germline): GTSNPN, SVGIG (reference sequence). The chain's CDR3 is CAWSNKEDQPQHF. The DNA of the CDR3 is TGTGCCTGGAGTAATAAGGAGGATCAGCCCCAGCATTTT. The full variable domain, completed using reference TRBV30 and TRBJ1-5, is SQTIHQWPATLVQPVGSPLSLECTVEGTSNPNLYWYRQAAGRGLQLLFYSVGIGQISSEVPQNLSASRPQDRQFILSSKKLLLSDSGFYLCAWSNKEDQPQHFGDGTRLSIL.

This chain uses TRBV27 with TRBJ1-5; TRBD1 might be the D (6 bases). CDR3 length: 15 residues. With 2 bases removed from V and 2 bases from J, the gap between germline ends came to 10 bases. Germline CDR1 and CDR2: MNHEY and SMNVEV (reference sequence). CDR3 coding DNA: TGTGCCAGCAGTTTACAGGGGCTCCGCAATCAGCCCCAGCATTTT. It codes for CASSLQGLRNQPQHF.

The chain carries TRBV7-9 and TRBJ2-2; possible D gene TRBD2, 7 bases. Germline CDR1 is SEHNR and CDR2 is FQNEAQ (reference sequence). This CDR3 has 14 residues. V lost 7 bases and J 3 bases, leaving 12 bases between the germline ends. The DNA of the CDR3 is TGTGCCAGCAAGGGGGGGCCGCACACCGGGGAGCTGTTTTTT. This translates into CASKGGPHTGELFF.

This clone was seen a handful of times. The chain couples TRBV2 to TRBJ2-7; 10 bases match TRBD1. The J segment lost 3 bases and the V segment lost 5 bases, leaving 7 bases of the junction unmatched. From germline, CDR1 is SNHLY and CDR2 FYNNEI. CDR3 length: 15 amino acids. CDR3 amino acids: CASSLDRGRVYEQYF. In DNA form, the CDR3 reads TGTGCCAGCAGTCTAGACAGGGGGCGCGTCTACGAGCAGTACTTC.

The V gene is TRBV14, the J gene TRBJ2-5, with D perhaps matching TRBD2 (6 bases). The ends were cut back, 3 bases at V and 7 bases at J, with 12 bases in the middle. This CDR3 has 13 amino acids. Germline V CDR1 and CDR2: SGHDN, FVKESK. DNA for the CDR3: TGTGCCAGCAGCCAGGAGGGGTTAGGGACCCAGTACTTC. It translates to CASSQEGLGTQYF.

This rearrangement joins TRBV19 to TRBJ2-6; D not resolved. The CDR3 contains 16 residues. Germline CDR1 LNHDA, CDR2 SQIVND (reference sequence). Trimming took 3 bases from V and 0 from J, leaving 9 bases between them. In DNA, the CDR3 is TGTGCCAGTAGTATTGGGAAACACTCTGGGGCCAACGTCCTGACTTTC. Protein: CASSIGKHSGANVLTF.

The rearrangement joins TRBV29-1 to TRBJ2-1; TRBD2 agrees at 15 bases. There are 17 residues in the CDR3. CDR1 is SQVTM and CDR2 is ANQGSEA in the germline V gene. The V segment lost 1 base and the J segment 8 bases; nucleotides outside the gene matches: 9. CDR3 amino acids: CSVEGGKGLAGGYEQFF. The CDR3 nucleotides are TGCAGCGTTGAAGGGGGCAAGGGACTAGCGGGAGGCTATGAGCAGTTCTTC.

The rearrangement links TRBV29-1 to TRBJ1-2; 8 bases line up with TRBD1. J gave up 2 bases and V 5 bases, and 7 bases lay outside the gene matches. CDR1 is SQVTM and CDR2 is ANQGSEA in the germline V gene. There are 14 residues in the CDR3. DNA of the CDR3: TGCAGCGTTTACCGACAGGGGACGAACTATGGCTACACCTTC. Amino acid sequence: CSVYRQGTNYGYTF.

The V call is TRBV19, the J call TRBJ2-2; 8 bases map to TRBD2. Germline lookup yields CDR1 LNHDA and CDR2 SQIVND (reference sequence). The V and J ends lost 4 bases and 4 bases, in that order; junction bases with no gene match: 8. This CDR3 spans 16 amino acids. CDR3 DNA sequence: TGTGCCAGTAGTACACAAGCGGGAGTACCCACCGGGGAGCTGTTTTTT. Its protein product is CASSTQAGVPTGELFF.